Sequencing of this T cell receptor beta chain was carried out in a study of shared clonotypes between healthy human individuals. Study conclusions and caveats: When naive CD4 clonotypes were compared across several donors, around 5% were shared. Larger estimated richness was generally recorded for naive subsets relative to memory subsets.

Sorted-subset replicate PCR reactions contained roughly 200 ng DNA, corresponding to about 30,000 T cell genomes. Sequencing used immunoSEQ multiplex PCR; TCRdb keeps in-frame clones, though not all of them. Of around 940,000 clones in the sample, approximately 76% were seen once. Note on this clone: Its antigen is as yet unknown.

The V gene's germline CDR1 is MGHRA and CDR2 YSYEKL. V lost 3 bases and J lost 4; bases outside the gene matches: 7. The CDR3 sequence is 17 residues long. The sample taken for sequencing was memory CD4+ T cells sorted from blood. Subset in this sample: CD45RA-negative fraction. The chain joins TRBV4-1 to TRBJ2-1; 12 bases map to TRBD2. This TCR derives from a man aged 18 to 30 in good health. CDR3 protein: CASSHASGGAGYNEQFF. The CDR3 DNA reads TGCGCCAGCAGCCACGCTAGCGGGGGGGCAGGGTACAATGAGCAGTTCTTC.